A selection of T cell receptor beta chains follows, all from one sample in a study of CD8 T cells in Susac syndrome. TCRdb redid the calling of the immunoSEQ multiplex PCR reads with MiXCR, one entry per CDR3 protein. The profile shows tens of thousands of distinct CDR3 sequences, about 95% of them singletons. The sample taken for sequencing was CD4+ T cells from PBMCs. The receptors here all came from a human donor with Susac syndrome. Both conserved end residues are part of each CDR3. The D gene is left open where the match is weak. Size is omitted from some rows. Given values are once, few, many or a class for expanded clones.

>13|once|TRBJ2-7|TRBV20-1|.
TGCAGTGCTAGGGCCGGGGCGGCCTACGAGCAGTACTTC
CSARAGAAYEQYF
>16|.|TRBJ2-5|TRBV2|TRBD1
TGTGCCAGCAGTGAACCCCCAGGGACAGGGTTCGAGACCCAGTACTTC
CASSEPPGTGFETQYF
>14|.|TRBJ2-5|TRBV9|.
TGTGCCAGCAGCGTTGGAGCGGCTAAAGAGACCCAGTACTTC
CASSVGAAKETQYF
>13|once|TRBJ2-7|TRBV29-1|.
TGCGGCCCCTATCGGGAGATCTCCTACGAGCAGTACTTC
CGPYREISYEQYF
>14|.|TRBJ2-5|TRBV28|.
TGTGCCAGCAGCCCTCAGGGGGGCGCGGAGACCCAGTACTTC
CASSPQGGAETQYF
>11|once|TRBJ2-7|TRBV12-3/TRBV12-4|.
TGTGCCAGCAGTTTTTTAGGCGAGCAGTACTTC
CASSFLGEQYF
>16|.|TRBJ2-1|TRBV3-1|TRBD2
TGTGCCAGCAGCCAAGAACTAGCGGGGGGTACTACAAACAAATTCTTC
CASSQELAGGTTNKFF
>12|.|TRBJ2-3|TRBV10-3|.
TGTGCCATCAGTGAGTCCCTGGATACGCAGTATTTT
CAISESLDTQYF
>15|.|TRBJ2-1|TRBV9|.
TGTGCCAGCAGTTCAAGGGTCAACGGGGGCAATGAGCAGTTCTTC
CASSSRVNGGNEQFF
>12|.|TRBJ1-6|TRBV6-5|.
TGTGCCAGCAGTCACAGACGTTCACCCCTCCACTTT
CASSHRRSPLHF
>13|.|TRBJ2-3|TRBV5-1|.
TGCGCCAGCAGCTTCCAGGGGAAAGATACGCAGTATTTT
CASSFQGKDTQYF
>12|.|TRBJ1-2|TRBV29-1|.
TGCAGCGCCGCCCCGGGGGCGGAGGGCTACACCTTC
CSAAPGAEGYTF
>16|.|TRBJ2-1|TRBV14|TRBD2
TGTGCCAGCAGCCTCAGCGGGGGAACTCCCTACAATGAGCAGTTCTTC
CASSLSGGTPYNEQFF
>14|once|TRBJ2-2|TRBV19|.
TGTGCCAGTAGTATAGCGGGTTACACCGGGGAGCTGTTTTTT
CASSIAGYTGELFF
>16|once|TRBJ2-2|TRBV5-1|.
TGCGCCAGCAGCTTGGTGGGGCCACCTCAAACCGGGGAGCTGTTTTTT
CASSLVGPPQTGELFF
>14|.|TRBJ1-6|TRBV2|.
TGTGCCAGCAGTGTCGTCACAGGCCTTGCACCCCTCCACTTT
CASSVVTGLAPLHF
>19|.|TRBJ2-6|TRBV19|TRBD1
TGTGCCAGTACCATGACCCGGACAGGGGGCTCCTCTGGGGCCAACGTCCTGACTTTC
CASTMTRTGGSSGANVLTF
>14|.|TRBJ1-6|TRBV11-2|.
TGTGCCAGCAGCTTAGTCCGCCAGAATTCACCCCTCCACTTT
CASSLVRQNSPLHF
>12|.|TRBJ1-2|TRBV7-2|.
TGTGCCAGCAGCTTAGAGGCTGGGGGCTACACCTTC
CASSLEAGGYTF
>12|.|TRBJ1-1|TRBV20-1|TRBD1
TGCAGTGCTGCACAGGGGGCCCCTGAAGCTTTCTTT
CSAAQGAPEAFF
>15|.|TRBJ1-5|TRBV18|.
TGTGCCAGCTCACCACGGGCAGGTAGCAATCAGCCCCAGCATTTT
CASSPRAGSNQPQHF
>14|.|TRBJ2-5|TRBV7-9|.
TGTGCCAGCAGCCCTCCACCAGGGCAAGAGACCCAGTACTTC
CASSPPPGQETQYF
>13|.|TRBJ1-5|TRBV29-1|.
TGCAGCGTTGGTGGGCAGGCCAATCAGCCCCAGCATTTT
CSVGGQANQPQHF
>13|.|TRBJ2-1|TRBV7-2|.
TGTGCCAGCAGCTCAGGTTACAGCAATGAGCAGTTCTTC
CASSSGYSNEQFF
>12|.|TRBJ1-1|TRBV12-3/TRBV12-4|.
TGTGCCAGCACCCTCAGTAGGACTGAAGCTTTCTTT
CASTLSRTEAFF
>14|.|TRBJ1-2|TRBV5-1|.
TGCGCCAGCAGCTCCAGGGGCAGGGAGGATGGCTACACCTTC
CASSSRGREDGYTF
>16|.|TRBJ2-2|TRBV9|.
TGTGCCAGCAGCGTTTTCCTCCAGGGACGCACCGGGGAGCTGTTTTTT
CASSVFLQGRTGELFF
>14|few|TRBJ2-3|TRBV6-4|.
TGTGCCAGCAGTGACGGCGGGGGCACAGATACGCAGTATTTT
CASSDGGGTDTQYF
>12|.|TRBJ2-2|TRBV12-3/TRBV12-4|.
TGTGCCAGCAGTTTCAGTGTCGGGGAGCTGTTTTTT
CASSFSVGELFF
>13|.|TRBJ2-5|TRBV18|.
TGTGCCAGCTCACCACCGGACCAAGAGACCCAGTACTTC
CASSPPDQETQYF
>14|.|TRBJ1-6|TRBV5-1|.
TGCGCCAGCAGGATCCAGGCGGCGGATTCACCCCTCCACTTT
CASRIQAADSPLHF
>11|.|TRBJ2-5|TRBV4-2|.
TGTGCCAGCAGCGGATATGAGACCCAGTACTTC
CASSGYETQYF
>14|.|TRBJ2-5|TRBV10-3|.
TGTGCCTCCTCCCTGGGTGGCAGACAAGAGACCCAGTACTTC
CASSLGGRQETQYF
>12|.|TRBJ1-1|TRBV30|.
TGTGCCTGGAGTGGTCCGAACACTGAAGCTTTCTTT
CAWSGPNTEAFF
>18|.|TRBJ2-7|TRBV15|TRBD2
TGTGCCACCAGCAGACCCCCTTCGGGGCGCCGGGGGGGTAACGAGCAGTACTTC
CATSRPPSGRRGGNEQYF
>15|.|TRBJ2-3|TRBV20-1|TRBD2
TGCAGTGCCGCCCCGGGACTAGGGGTCACAGATACGCAGTATTTT
CSAAPGLGVTDTQYF
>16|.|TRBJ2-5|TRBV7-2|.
TGTGCCAGCAGCCTAGGGGGGATGGGACAACAAGAGACCCAGTACTTC
CASSLGGMGQQETQYF